These T cell receptor beta chains were read from a single sample in a study of cytotoxic CD8 clonotypes in ibrutinib-treated CLL. Data came from immunoSEQ multiplex PCR; TCRdb stores just in-frame clones and leaves some out. The table shows roughly 300,000 clones, with less than 85% occurring only once. The sample here was PBMCs, taken at disease progression, from a patient treated with ibrutinib. The source of these receptors is a human donor with chronic lymphocytic leukemia. The CDR3 runs from the conserved cysteine through the conserved F or W. A D gene is named only where the DNA matches it firmly. Some rows have no size entry. The others give once, few or many, or a class for an expanded clone.

>-|TRBV4-3|TRBJ2-2|-
TGCGCCAGCAGCCAAGGGTACGGGAACACCGGGGAGCTGTTTTTT
CASSQGYGNTGELFF
>few|TRBV5-1|TRBJ2-1|TRBD2
TGCGCCAGCAGCGGGGGACTACCGTACAATGAGCAGTTCTTC
CASSGGLPYNEQFF
>-|TRBV2|TRBJ1-5|-
TGTGCCAGCAGTGATTTGGGTACTTCGCGCAGCCTCAATCAGCCCCAGCATTTT
CASSDLGTSRSLNQPQHF
>-|TRBV6-5|TRBJ2-3|TRBD1
TGTGCCAGCAGAAGTTGGGACAGTCGCACAGATACGCAGTATTTT
CASRSWDSRTDTQYF
>once|TRBV4-3|TRBJ2-2|TRBD2
TGCGCCAGCAGCCCGGGACTAGTAAACACCGGGGAGCTGTTTTTT
CASSPGLVNTGELFF
>-|TRBV4-1|TRBJ2-7|TRBD2
TGCGCCAGCAGCCAAGGAGGTATGCTAGCGGGGGGCCCCTACGAGCAGTACTTC
CASSQGGMLAGGPYEQYF
>-|TRBV6-5|TRBJ2-3|-
TGTGCCAGCAGCCAAAAGCCAAGACGGGCAGATACGCAGTATTTT
CASSQKPRRADTQYF
>-|TRBV9|TRBJ2-5|TRBD2
TGTGCCAGCAGCGACCCTAGCGGGCAAGAGACCCAGTACTTC
CASSDPSGQETQYF
>few|TRBV15|TRBJ2-5|-
TGTGCCACCAGCAGAGACAGGGAAGAGACCCAGTACTTC
CATSRDREETQYF
>-|TRBV29-1|TRBJ2-7|-
TGCAGCGTTGAAGATCAGGGGACCGGAGGGGACGAGCAGTACTTC
CSVEDQGTGGDEQYF
>-|TRBV7-2|TRBJ2-7|TRBD2
TGTGCCAGCAGCTTAGTTGGACTAGCGGGAGGGATCGAGCAGTACTTC
CASSLVGLAGGIEQYF
>-|TRBV7-2|TRBJ2-7|-
TGTGCCAGCAGCCGCAACCAACGAGGGGCTTACGAGCAGTACTTC
CASSRNQRGAYEQYF
>-|TRBV9|TRBJ2-1|-
TGTGCCAGCAGCGTAGGGTCTTGGGCGGGCCTAATGTACAATGAGCAGTTCTTC
CASSVGSWAGLMYNEQFF
>-|TRBV18|TRBJ1-2|TRBD1
TGTGCCAGCTCACCTCAGGACAGGGGCTATGGCTACACCTTC
CASSPQDRGYGYTF
>-|TRBV7-2|TRBJ2-3|-
TGTGCCAGCAGCTTAGCGGTTGTATCCGGGTTGATGGGAGATACGCAGTATTTT
CASSLAVVSGLMGDTQYF
>-|TRBV6-1|TRBJ1-3|-
TGTGCCAGCAGTGAATTCACGATATGGGGCAGGCCCTACTCTGGAAACACCATATATTTT
CASSEFTIWGRPYSGNTIYF
>few|TRBV9|TRBJ2-7|TRBD1
TGTGCCAGCAGCGTAGAAGGGACAGCGTCCTACGAGCAGTACTTC
CASSVEGTASYEQYF
>once|TRBV27|TRBJ2-5|TRBD2
TGTGCCAGCAGCATAATGGCGGGAGCCCGACAAGAGACCCAGTACTTC
CASSIMAGARQETQYF
>few|TRBV7-6|TRBJ2-7|TRBD2
TGTGCCAGCAGCTTAGGACGACTCCTAGCGGGAGGGTCGTACGAGCAGTACTTC
CASSLGRLLAGGSYEQYF
>-|TRBV11-2|TRBJ1-1|-
TGTGCCAGCAGCTTAGGTGCGGGTGGGGACACTGAAGCTTTCTTT
CASSLGAGGDTEAFF
>-|TRBV5-4|TRBJ1-2|-
TGTGCCAGCAGTTCCCCTCACTACAGGGAATTGAGTGGCTACACCTTC
CASSSPHYRELSGYTF
>-|TRBV19|TRBJ2-1|-
TGTGCCAGTACCCTCGGGAACAACAATGAGCAGTTCTTC
CASTLGNNNEQFF
>-|TRBV7-8|TRBJ2-5|TRBD2
TGTGCCAGCAGCTTAGGTAGCGGGGTAGGAGAGACCCAGTACTTC
CASSLGSGVGETQYF